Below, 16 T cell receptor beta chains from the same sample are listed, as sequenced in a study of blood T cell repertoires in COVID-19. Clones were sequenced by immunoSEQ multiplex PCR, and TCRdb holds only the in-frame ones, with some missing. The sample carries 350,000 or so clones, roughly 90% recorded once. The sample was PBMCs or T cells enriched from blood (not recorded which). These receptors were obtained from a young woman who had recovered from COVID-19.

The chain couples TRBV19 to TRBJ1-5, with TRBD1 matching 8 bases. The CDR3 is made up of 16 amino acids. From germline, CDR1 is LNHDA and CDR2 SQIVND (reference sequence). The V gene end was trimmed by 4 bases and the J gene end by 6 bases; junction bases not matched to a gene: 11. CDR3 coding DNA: TGTGCCAGTAGTAGTGGACAGGGTTCGGGACGTCAGCCCCAGCATTTT. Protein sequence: CASSSGQGSGRQPQHF. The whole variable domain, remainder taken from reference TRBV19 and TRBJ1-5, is DGGITQSPKYLFRKEGQNVTLSCEQNLNHDAMYWYRQDPGQGLRLIYYSQIVNDFQKGDIAEGYSVSREKKESFPLTVTSAQKNPTAFYLCASSSGQGSGRQPQHFGDGTRLSIL.

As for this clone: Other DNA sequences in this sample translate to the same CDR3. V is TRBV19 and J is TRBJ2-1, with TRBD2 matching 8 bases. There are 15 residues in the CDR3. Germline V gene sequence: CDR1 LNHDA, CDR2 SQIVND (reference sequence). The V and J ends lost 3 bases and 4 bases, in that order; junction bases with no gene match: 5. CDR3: CASSIGGGPYNEQFF. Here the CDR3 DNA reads TGTGCCAGTAGTATCGGGGGGGGGCCTTACAATGAGCAGTTCTTC.

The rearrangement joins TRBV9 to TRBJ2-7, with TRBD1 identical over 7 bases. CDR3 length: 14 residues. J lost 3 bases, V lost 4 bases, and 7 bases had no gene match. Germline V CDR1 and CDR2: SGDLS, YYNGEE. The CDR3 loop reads CASSPEGQLYEQYF. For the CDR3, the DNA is TGTGCCAGCAGCCCCGAGGGACAGCTCTACGAGCAGTACTTC.

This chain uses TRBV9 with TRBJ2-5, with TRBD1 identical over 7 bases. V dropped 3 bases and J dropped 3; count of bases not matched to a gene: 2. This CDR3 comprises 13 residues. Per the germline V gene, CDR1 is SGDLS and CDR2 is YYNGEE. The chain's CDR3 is CASSDGTEETQYF. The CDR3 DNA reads TGTGCCAGCAGCGACGGGACAGAAGAGACCCAGTACTTC.

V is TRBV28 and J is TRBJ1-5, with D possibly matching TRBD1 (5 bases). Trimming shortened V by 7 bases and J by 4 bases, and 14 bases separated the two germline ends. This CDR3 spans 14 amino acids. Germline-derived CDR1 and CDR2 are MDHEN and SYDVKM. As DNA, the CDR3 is TGTGCCAGCAATAAGAGTGGGGGGAATCAGCCCCAGCATTTT. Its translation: CASNKSGGNQPQHF.

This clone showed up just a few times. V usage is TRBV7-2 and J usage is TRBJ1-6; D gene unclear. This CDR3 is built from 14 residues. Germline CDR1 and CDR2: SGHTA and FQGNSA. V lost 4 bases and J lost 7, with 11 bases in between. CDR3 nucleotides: TGTGCCAGCAGCTCTAGAGCCACCAATTCACCCCTCCACTTT. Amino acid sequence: CASSSRATNSPLHF. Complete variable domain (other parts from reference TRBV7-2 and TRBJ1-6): GAGVSQSPSNKVTEKGKDVELRCDPISGHTALYWYRQSLGQGLEFLIYFQGNSAPDKSGLPSDRFSAERTGGSVSTLTIQRTQQEDSAVYLCASSSRATNSPLHFGNGTRLTVT.

CDR3 nucleotides: TGTGCCACCAGCTCGGTCAGGACTGAAGCTTTCTTT. It is translated as CATSSVRTEAFF. The chain recombines TRBV15 with TRBJ1-1; D is unresolved. With 5 bases removed from V and 5 bases from J, the gap between germline ends came to 9 bases. This CDR3 has 12 amino acids. Germline V gives CDR1 LNHNV, CDR2 YYDKDF (reference sequence).

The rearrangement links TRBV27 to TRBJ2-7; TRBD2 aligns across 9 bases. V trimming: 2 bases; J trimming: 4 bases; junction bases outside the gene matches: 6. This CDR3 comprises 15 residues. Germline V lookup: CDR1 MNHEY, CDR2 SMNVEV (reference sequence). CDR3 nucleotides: TGTGCCAGCAGTTTAGGCGGGGGGGCCGTTTACGAGCAGTACTTC. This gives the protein CASSLGGGAVYEQYF.

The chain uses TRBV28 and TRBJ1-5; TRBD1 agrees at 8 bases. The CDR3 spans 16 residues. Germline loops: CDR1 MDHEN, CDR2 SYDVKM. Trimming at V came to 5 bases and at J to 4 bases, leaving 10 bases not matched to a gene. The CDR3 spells CASSRPGQETNQPQHF. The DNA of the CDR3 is TGTGCCAGCAGTCGTCCGGGACAGGAAACGAATCAGCCCCAGCATTTT.

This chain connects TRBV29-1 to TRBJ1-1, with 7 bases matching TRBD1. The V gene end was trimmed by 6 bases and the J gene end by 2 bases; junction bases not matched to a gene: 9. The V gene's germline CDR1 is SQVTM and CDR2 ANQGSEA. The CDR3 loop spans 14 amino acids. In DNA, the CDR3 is TGCAGCGTGTCAAGACAGGGTGTAAACACTGAAGCTTTCTTT. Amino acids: CSVSRQGVNTEAFF.

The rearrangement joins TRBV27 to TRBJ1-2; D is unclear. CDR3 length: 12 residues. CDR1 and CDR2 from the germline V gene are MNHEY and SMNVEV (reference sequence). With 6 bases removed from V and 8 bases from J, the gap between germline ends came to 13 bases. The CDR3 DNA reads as TGTGCCAGCAGGTTTCCAGGTCGAGGCTACACCTTC. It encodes CASRFPGRGYTF.

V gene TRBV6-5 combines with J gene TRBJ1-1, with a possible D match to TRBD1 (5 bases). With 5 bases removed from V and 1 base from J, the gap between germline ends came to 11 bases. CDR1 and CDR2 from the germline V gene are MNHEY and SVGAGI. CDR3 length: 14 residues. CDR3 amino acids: CASSPSQENTEAFF. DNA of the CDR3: TGTGCCAGCAGTCCATCACAGGAGAACACTGAAGCTTTCTTT.

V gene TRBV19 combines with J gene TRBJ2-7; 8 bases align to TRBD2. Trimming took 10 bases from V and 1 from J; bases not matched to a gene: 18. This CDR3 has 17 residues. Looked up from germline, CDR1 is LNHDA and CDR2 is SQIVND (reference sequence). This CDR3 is CATARSAGAFSSYEQYF. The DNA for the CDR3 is TGTGCCACCGCAAGATCAGCGGGAGCTTTCTCATCCTACGAGCAGTACTTC.

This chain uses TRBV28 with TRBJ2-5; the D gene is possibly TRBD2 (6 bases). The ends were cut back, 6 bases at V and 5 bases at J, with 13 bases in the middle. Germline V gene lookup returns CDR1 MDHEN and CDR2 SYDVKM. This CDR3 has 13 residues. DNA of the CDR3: TGTGCCAGCAGCCCCGGGGGAGGCGAGACCCAGTACTTC. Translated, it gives CASSPGGGETQYF.

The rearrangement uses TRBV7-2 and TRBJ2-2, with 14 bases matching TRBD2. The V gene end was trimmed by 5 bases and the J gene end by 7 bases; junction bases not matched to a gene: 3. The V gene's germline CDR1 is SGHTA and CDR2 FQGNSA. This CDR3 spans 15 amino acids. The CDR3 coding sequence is TGTGCCAGCAGCCCGGGACTAGCGGGAGTCGGGGAGCTGTTTTTT. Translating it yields CASSPGLAGVGELFF.

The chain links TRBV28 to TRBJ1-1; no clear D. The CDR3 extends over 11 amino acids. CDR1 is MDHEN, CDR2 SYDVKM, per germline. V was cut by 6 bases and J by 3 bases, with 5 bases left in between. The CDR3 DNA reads TGTGCCAGCAGCATCCACACTGAAGCTTTCTTT. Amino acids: CASSIHTEAFF.